Shown below are 30 T cell receptor beta chains from a single sample sequenced in a study of T cell repertoires in cytomegalovirus infection. Each CDR3 protein is one row after TCRdb ran MiXCR on the reads. The data show around 530,000 distinct CDR3 sequences, approximately 25% seen once. The sequenced sample consisted of PBMCs. Receptors originate from a human donor in good health (CMV status not recorded). Some clones in this sample may be carry-over from other donors' samples.

This clonotype was seen a handful of times. V and J are TRBV4-1 and TRBJ2-4; D call uncertain. Trimming cost V 0 bases and J 0 bases, with 9 bases left between them. CDR1 MGHRA and CDR2 YSYEKL come from the germline V gene. The CDR3 totals 16 residues. This CDR3 reads CASSQDVRLAKNIQYF. In DNA form, the CDR3 reads TGCGCCAGCAGCCAAGATGTACGACTAGCCAAAAACATTCAGTACTTC.

The chain couples TRBV6-5 to TRBJ2-7; D perhaps matches TRBD2 (6 bases). CDR3 size: 14 residues. Trimming removed 6 bases at V and 2 bases at J, with 14 bases between. In germline, CDR1 is MNHEY, CDR2 SVGAGI. CDR3 residues: CASSPRSGAYEQYF. The CDR3 DNA reads TGTGCCAGCAGCCCACGGTCGGGGGCCTACGAGCAGTACTTC.

This clonotype was counted ten times or more. The V and J genes are TRBV7-2 and TRBJ2-3; 8 positions agree with TRBD2. The junction had 7 bases not matched to a gene; V was cut back by 5 bases and J by 3 bases. Germline V lookup: CDR1 SGHTA, CDR2 FQGNSA. This CDR3 spans 15 amino acids. CDR3 nucleotide sequence: TGTGCCAGCAGCCGGGGGGGGGGCTGGACAGATACGCAGTATTTT. It codes for CASSRGGGWTDTQYF.

V is TRBV5-4 and J is TRBJ1-2; D is uncertain. The CDR3 is 14 residues long. In germline, CDR1 is SGHNT, CDR2 YYREEE (reference sequence). V was trimmed by 2 bases and J by 7 bases, leaving 15 bases between them. The CDR3 DNA sequence: TGTGCCAGCAGCTTTCCTAACCGAGAGGGTGGCTACACCTTC. It yields the protein CASSFPNREGGYTF.

This clonotype has ten or more counts. The genes are TRBV7-2 and TRBJ2-5; 7 bases map to TRBD1. CDR3 length equals 12 residues. With 4 bases clipped from V and 12 bases from J, the junction kept 8 bases outside the gene matches. Germline V CDR1 and CDR2: SGHTA, FQGNSA. This chain's CDR3 is CASSSDAGTEYF. In DNA form, the CDR3 reads TGTGCCAGCAGCTCCGACGCAGGGACAGAGTACTTC.

This clonotype was counted only a few times. The genes are TRBV7-2 and TRBJ2-1, with 7 positions matching TRBD2. The CDR3 totals 15 residues. Trimming cost V 6 bases and J 5 bases; bases outside gene matches: 10. Germline V gene lookup returns CDR1 SGHTA and CDR2 FQGNSA. The CDR3 coding sequence is TGTGCCAGCAGTCCTCCGGGACTACCCAACAATGAGCAGTTCTTC. Amino acids: CASSPPGLPNNEQFF.

This clonotype was detected ten times or more. This rearrangement joins TRBV7-6 to TRBJ2-7, with D possibly TRBD2 on 6 matching bases. The V and J ends lost 5 bases and 6 bases respectively, with 14 bases between them. CDR3 length: 13 residues. The germline V gene encodes CDR1 SGHVS and CDR2 FNYEAQ. DNA of the CDR3: TGTGCCAGCAGCATTCTAGTCGGGGGCGAGCAGTACTTC. This translates into CASSILVGGEQYF.

This chain uses TRBV28 with TRBJ2-7; D tentatively reads TRBD1 or TRBD2 (6 bases each). The CDR3 loop spans 14 amino acids. The V gene lost 6 bases and the J gene lost 3 bases, with 15 bases spanning the gap. In germline, CDR1 is MDHEN, CDR2 SYDVKM. The CDR3 region is CASRLGGHLYEQYF. The CDR3 bases are TGTGCCAGCAGACTGGGGGGACACCTCTACGAGCAGTACTTC.

The chain couples TRBV30 to TRBJ2-1, with no clear D. Germline CDR1 is GTSNPN and CDR2 is SVGIG (reference sequence). The CDR3 is 13 amino acids. V lost 6 bases and J 9 bases, leaving 18 bases between the germline ends. In DNA, the CDR3 is TGTGCCTGTCACCCTGGTTCCACGGCTGAGCAGTTCTTC. It codes for CACHPGSTAEQFF.

This clonotype was seen only once. One junction end disagrees with the germline gene, perhaps due to a read error. The chain employs TRBV10-3 and TRBJ1-6, with D possibly being TRBD1 (5 bases). The germline V gene encodes CDR1 ENHRY and CDR2 SYGVKD. CDR3 length equals 14 residues. The CDR3 reads CAISPGPHNTPLHF. CDR3 DNA: TGTGCCATCAGTCCGGGACCTCATAATACACCCCTCCACTTT.

This clonotype has at least ten counts. The J gene is TRBJ2-3, the V gene TRBV7-8; 9 bases map to TRBD2. The CDR3 is 16 amino acids. Unmatched junction bases numbered 11, after V lost 6 bases and J lost 4 bases. Germline loops: CDR1 SGHVS, CDR2 FQNEAQ. The CDR3 sequence: CASRPFVAGVADTQYF. In DNA form, the CDR3 reads TGTGCCAGCAGACCTTTTGTAGCGGGAGTAGCAGATACGCAGTATTTT.

The V and J genes are TRBV7-6 and TRBJ2-3; 10 bases match TRBD2. The CDR3 length is 17 residues. Trimming cost V 1 base and J 6 bases; bases outside gene matches: 10. The germline V gene has CDR1 SGHVS and CDR2 FNYEAQ. CDR3 sequence reads: CASSLGASGSRSDTQYF. The DNA of the CDR3 is TGTGCCAGCAGCTTAGGGGCTAGCGGGAGCCGGTCGGATACGCAGTATTTT.

The chain carries TRBV5-5 and TRBJ2-2; a possible D gene is TRBD2 (5 bases). The germline CDR1 and CDR2 sequences are SGHKS and YYEKEE (reference sequence). This CDR3 region has 14 residues. Trimming shortened V by 6 bases and J by 6 bases, and 15 bases separated the two germline ends. The CDR3 loop reads CASTPAPEAGELFF. CDR3 nucleotides: TGTGCCAGCACCCCGGCCCCGGAGGCCGGGGAGCTGTTTTTT.

The chain combines TRBV5-6 with TRBJ1-2; 8 bases match TRBD1. The CDR3 runs 16 residues. Germline loops: CDR1 SGHDT, CDR2 YYEEEE. V was clipped by 4 bases and J by 4 bases; unmatched bases: 12. This chain's CDR3 is CASSPPGPTGVYGYTF. For the CDR3, the DNA is TGTGCCAGCAGCCCACCCGGGCCGACAGGGGTCTATGGCTACACCTTC.

On this clonotype: At one end the junction does not follow the germline gene, possibly because of a read error. CDR3 in amino acids: CAGRAGGTTDTQYF. Written as DNA, the CDR3 is TGTGCCGGCAGGGCGGGAGGTACCACAGATACGCAGTATTTT. The rearrangement joins TRBV6-2 or TRBV6-3 to TRBJ2-3, with 8 bases aligning to TRBD2. Germline V lookup: CDR1 MNHEY, CDR2 SVGEGT. This CDR3 is built from 14 residues.

This clonotype was recorded a few times. V and J are TRBV7-9 and TRBJ2-7, with no clear D. CDR3 length: 14 residues. Germline V gene lookup returns CDR1 SEHNR and CDR2 FQNEAQ (reference sequence). Trimming took off 1 base at V and 6 bases at J, with 13 bases between the two ends. CDR3 bases: TGTGCCAGCAGCTTAGGGGAAACTGCGCTCGAGCAGTACTTC. Protein product: CASSLGETALEQYF.

The CDR3 DNA reads TGTGCCAGCAGTTTTCGGCTAGCGGGAGAAGAGACCCAGTACTTC. Protein sequence: CASSFRLAGEETQYF. The chain is built from TRBV12-3 or TRBV12-4 and TRBJ2-5; 10 nucleotides match TRBD2. This CDR3 spans 15 amino acids. V lost 3 bases and J lost 3; bases outside the gene matches: 4.

V is TRBV10-3 and J is TRBJ2-3; TRBD1 agrees at 7 bases. The CDR3 extends over 15 amino acids. In germline, CDR1 is ENHRY, CDR2 SYGVKD. V lost 6 bases to trimming and J lost 0 bases; unmatched junction nucleotides: 6. CDR3 amino acids: CAIRKTGDSTDTQYF. The CDR3 region has the DNA TGTGCCATCAGGAAAACAGGGGATAGCACAGATACGCAGTATTTT.

The chain has TRBV11-3 and TRBJ2-5; 11 bases match TRBD2. Germline V gene sequence: CDR1 SGHNT, CDR2 YENEEA. This CDR3 comprises 17 residues. V dropped 5 bases and J dropped 3; count of bases not matched to a gene: 11. CDR3 sequence (DNA): TGTGCCAGCAGCCTCGGGACTAGCGGTTCTGGAAAAGAGACCCAGTACTTC. Residues: CASSLGTSGSGKETQYF.

The sample holds many counts of this clonotype. The chain employs TRBV12-3 or TRBV12-4 and TRBJ2-3; 10 bases fit TRBD2. V lost 6 bases and J lost 1; bases outside the gene matches: 4. The CDR3 consists of 15 residues. CDR3 coding DNA: TGTGCCAGCAGCTTCCTAGCGGGAGGCACAGATACGCAGTATTTT. Protein sequence: CASSFLAGGTDTQYF.

The chain uses TRBV20-1 and TRBJ2-1; weak D call: TRBD2 (6 bases). V was trimmed by 6 bases and J by 2 bases, leaving 17 bases between them. The CDR3 is made up of 15 amino acids. Germline loops: CDR1 DFQATT, CDR2 SNEGSKA (reference sequence). CDR3 sequence reads: CSATRTGVPYNEQFF. For the CDR3, the DNA is TGCAGTGCCACCCGAACGGGAGTCCCCTACAATGAGCAGTTCTTC.

This clonotype was recorded many times. This chain uses TRBV7-6 with TRBJ1-2, with unresolved D. With 4 bases removed from V and 1 base from J, the gap between germline ends came to 16 bases. The germline V gene has CDR1 SGHVS and CDR2 FNYEAQ. The CDR3 sequence is 16 residues long. The CDR3: CASSSPHLSNNYGYTF. The CDR3 nucleotides read TGTGCCAGCAGCTCCCCCCACTTGAGCAATAACTATGGCTACACCTTC.

This clonotype was detected ten times or more. The rearrangement joins TRBV7-6 to TRBJ1-1; TRBD1 matches at 7 bases. Germline CDR1 and CDR2: SGHVS and FNYEAQ. The CDR3 is made up of 16 amino acids. V lost 3 bases and J lost 0; bases outside the gene matches: 7. This CDR3 reads CASSLAEGQMNTEAFF. The CDR3 region has the DNA TGTGCCAGCAGCTTGGCCGAGGGACAGATGAACACTGAAGCTTTCTTT.

The table lists this clonotype with a few counts. J is TRBJ2-7 and V is TRBV6-2 or TRBV6-3; 8 nucleotides agree with TRBD1. The CDR3 covers 13 residues. Trimming cost V 6 bases and J 5 bases; bases outside gene matches: 6. Germline CDR1 is MNHEY and CDR2 is SVGEGT. This chain's CDR3 is CASRDQGADEQYV. The CDR3 coding sequence is TGTGCCAGCAGAGACCAGGGGGCCGACGAGCAGTACGTC.

This clonotype was counted at least ten times. The genes are TRBV7-2 and TRBJ2-2, with a tentative D call TRBD2 (5 bases). Germline V gene sequence: CDR1 SGHTA, CDR2 FQGNSA. The CDR3 spans 16 residues. V was shortened by 6 bases and J by 4 bases, with 18 bases between the two germline ends. The CDR3 DNA reads TGTGCCAGCAGTCTTTCGAGCGGAACGAGCACCGGGGAGCTGTTTTTT. Translation gives CASSLSSGTSTGELFF.

The chain has TRBV19 and TRBJ2-1; 12 bases map to TRBD2. CDR1 and CDR2 (germline): LNHDA, SQIVND (reference sequence). The CDR3 covers 15 residues. The V segment lost 6 bases and the J segment 5 bases; nucleotides outside the gene matches: 5. The CDR3 region is CASRPLAGGHNEQFF. The DNA of the CDR3 is TGTGCCAGTAGGCCACTAGCGGGGGGACACAATGAGCAGTTCTTC.

This clonotype was counted between two and nine times. The chain couples TRBV15 to TRBJ2-3; no clear D. V gave up 0 bases and J gave up 6 bases, with 19 bases separating them. The CDR3 is 17 amino acids. Germline assignment: CDR1 LNHNV and CDR2 YYDKDF (reference sequence). CDR3 residues: CATSRDLGSRRRDTQYF. CDR3 DNA sequence: TGTGCCACCAGCAGAGATCTGGGCTCGCGGCGACGGGATACGCAGTATTTT.

This clonotype appeared a few times. V gene TRBV27 combines with J gene TRBJ1-2; a weak D match, TRBD1 (5 bases). Germline CDR1 and CDR2: MNHEY and SMNVEV (reference sequence). V shed 6 bases and J shed 4 bases, with 12 bases lying between them. This CDR3 is 13 amino acids long. The CDR3 nucleotides read TGTGCCAGCAGGCCGGGACTTTCCTATGGCTACACCTTC. Amino acids: CASRPGLSYGYTF.

In its sample, this clonotype was seen a few times. V gene TRBV19 combines with J gene TRBJ1-6; D not resolved. Deletions cut 6 bases from V and 7 bases from J, with 16 bases between. CDR1 LNHDA and CDR2 SQIVND come from the germline V gene (reference sequence). This CDR3 is 15 amino acids long. The CDR3 region has the DNA TGTGCCAGTAGCCCCATTGCGGGAAGGAATTCACCCCTCCACTTT. Protein: CASSPIAGRNSPLHF. Based on the CDR3 plus reference TRBV19 and TRBJ1-6, the full variable domain is DGGITQSPKYLFRKEGQNVTLSCEQNLNHDAMYWYRQDPGQGLRLIYYSQIVNDFQKGDIAEGYSVSREKKESFPLTVTSAQKNPTAFYLCASSPIAGRNSPLHFGNGTRLTVT.

The chain uses TRBV6-1 and TRBJ1-2; 7 nucleotides line up with TRBD1. Germline V gives CDR1 MNHNS, CDR2 SASEGT. This CDR3 is 12 amino acids long. The ends lost 6 bases at V and 8 bases at J; junction bases unmatched: 6. CDR3 sequence: CASRKQGLGYTF. The CDR3 coding sequence is TGTGCCAGCAGAAAACAGGGGCTCGGCTACACCTTC.